The 21 T cell receptor beta chains below come from one sample, sequenced in a study of lymphopenia after photon versus proton radiotherapy. Assay used: immunoSEQ multiplex PCR; TCRdb lists only in-frame clones, some missing. The data contain tens of thousands of clones, 65% to 85% of them singletons. Material: peripheral blood, obtained from a patient treated with proton-based radiotherapy. The receptors were sampled from a man aged 60 to 75 with pancreatic cancer.

V usage is TRBV30 and J usage is TRBJ1-1; tentative D call: TRBD1 (5 bases). Trimming shortened V by 4 bases and J by 1 base, and 22 bases separated the two germline ends. In germline, CDR1 is GTSNPN, CDR2 SVGIG (reference sequence). This CDR3 contains 17 residues. CDR3 sequence (DNA): TGTGCCTGGAAGCCGTTCCCCGCGAGTGACAGGAACACTGAAGCTTTCTTT. Encoded protein: CAWKPFPASDRNTEAFF.

The chain has TRBV28 and TRBJ2-7; TRBD1 matches 9 bases. The germline CDR1 and CDR2 sequences are MDHEN and SYDVKM. The CDR3 is 14 residues long. Unmatched junction bases numbered 7, after V lost 7 bases and J lost 3 bases. CDR3 sequence: CASTTGTGYYEQYF. The CDR3 DNA reads TGTGCCAGCACAACCGGGACAGGGTACTACGAGCAGTACTTC.

The J gene is TRBJ2-7, the V gene TRBV14; 8 nucleotides line up with TRBD2. Germline loops: CDR1 SGHDN, CDR2 FVKESK. The CDR3 extends over 18 amino acids. V lost 0 bases to trimming and J lost 2 bases; unmatched junction nucleotides: 12. The CDR3 DNA reads TGTGCCAGCAGCCAAGAAATCATCGGGGGGGCCCCCCCCTACGAGCAGTACTTC. Amino acid sequence: CASSQEIIGGAPPYEQYF.

This clone is labeled as medium-sized. The rearrangement uses TRBV11-2 and TRBJ2-4; 7 nucleotides align to TRBD1. The CDR3 totals 18 residues. After removal of 3 bases from V and 8 bases from J, the junction contained 19 bases not matched to a gene. The V gene's germline CDR1 is SGHAT and CDR2 FQNNGV. The CDR3 DNA is TGTGCCAGCAGCTTTGGCCGGGGACAGCGAGGGAGTATGGACATTCAGTACTTC. It encodes CASSFGRGQRGSMDIQYF.

The rearrangement links TRBV7-8 to TRBJ2-1, with 10 bases aligning to TRBD1. The germline V gene encodes CDR1 SGHVS and CDR2 FQNEAQ. The CDR3 spans 15 residues. V lost 5 bases to trimming and J lost 7 bases; unmatched junction nucleotides: 8. This chain's CDR3 is CASSAWTGGVNEQFF. Here the CDR3 DNA reads TGTGCCAGCAGCGCTTGGACAGGGGGGGTTAATGAGCAGTTCTTC. The full variable domain, completed using reference TRBV7-8 and TRBJ2-1, is GAGVSQSPRYKVAKRGQDVALRCDPISGHVSLFWYQQALGQGPEFLTYFQNEAQLDKSGLPSDRFFAERPEGSVSTLKIQRTQQEDSAVYLCASSAWTGGVNEQFFGPGTRLTVL.

The rearrangement uses TRBV27 and TRBJ1-4, with no clear D. The V end lost 4 bases, the J end lost 2 bases, and 14 bases lay between the germline ends. The germline CDR1 and CDR2 sequences are MNHEY and SMNVEV (reference sequence). This CDR3 is built from 16 residues. CDR3: CASSSRRVATNEKLFF. For the CDR3, the DNA is TGTGCCAGCAGTTCCCGTAGGGTGGCGACTAATGAAAAACTGTTTTTT. Together with reference TRBV27 and TRBJ1-4, the CDR3 gives the full variable domain: EAQVTQNPRYLITVTGKKLTVTCSQNMNHEYMSWYRQDPGLGLRQIYYSMNVEVTDKGDVPEGYKVSRKEKRNFPLILESPSPNQTSLYFCASSSRRVATNEKLFFGSGTQLSVL.

The rearrangement joins TRBV6-1 to TRBJ2-1; 10 bases agree with TRBD2. The germline CDR1 and CDR2 sequences are MNHNS and SASEGT. This CDR3 contains 14 residues. V lost 4 bases to trimming and J lost 7 bases; unmatched junction nucleotides: 4. CDR3 in DNA: TGTGCCAGCAGTGCCAGCGGGAGGGGTAATGAGCAGTTCTTC. Protein: CASSASGRGNEQFF.

The chain links TRBV4-3 to TRBJ1-4, with 8 bases that match TRBD1. CDR1 is LGHNA, CDR2 YSLEER, per germline. The CDR3 extends over 16 amino acids. J lost 8 bases, V lost 0 bases, and 8 bases had no gene match. The CDR3 nucleotides are TGCGCCAGCAGCCAAGATATTGGGACAGGAGGCGAAAAACTGTTTTTT. It encodes CASSQDIGTGGEKLFF.

The gene calls are TRBV5-6 and TRBJ2-5; TRBD1 or TRBD2 may be the D gene (6 bases each). CDR1 and CDR2 (germline): SGHDT, YYEEEE. The CDR3 has 14 residues. The V end was cut by 2 bases, the J end by 4 bases, with 12 bases between. The CDR3 loop reads CASSFPRGAETQYF. The CDR3 DNA reads as TGTGCCAGCAGCTTCCCGAGGGGGGCAGAGACCCAGTACTTC.

V gene TRBV7-6 combines with J gene TRBJ2-2; 7 nucleotides line up with TRBD2. Per the germline V gene, CDR1 is SGHVS and CDR2 is FNYEAQ. The V segment lost 5 bases and the J segment 3 bases; nucleotides outside the gene matches: 6. This CDR3 has 15 amino acids. CDR3 DNA sequence: TGTGCCAGCAGCCTTGTAGCGGGTTACACCGGGGAGCTGTTTTTT. Its protein product is CASSLVAGYTGELFF.

This chain connects TRBV10-1 to TRBJ2-3, with 8 bases identical to TRBD1. Unmatched junction bases numbered 3, after V lost 6 bases and J lost 1 base. This CDR3 has 14 residues. The germline CDR1 and CDR2 sequences are WNHNN and SYGVQD (reference sequence). The CDR3 region is CASSPGQGTDTQYF. The CDR3, as DNA: TGCGCCAGCAGCCCGGGACAGGGCACAGATACGCAGTATTTT.

This clone occurred once. The V call is TRBV5-1, the J call TRBJ2-2, with TRBD1 identical over 8 bases. The germline V gene encodes CDR1 SGHRS and CDR2 YFSETQ. V shed 3 bases and J 6 bases; nucleotides not matched to a gene: 4. The CDR3 runs 14 residues. In DNA, the CDR3 is TGCGCCAGCAGCTGGCGGACAGGGCCCGGGGAGCTGTTTTTT. Encoded protein: CASSWRTGPGELFF.

V usage is TRBV4-3 and J usage is TRBJ2-7; 8 bases match TRBD2. This CDR3 comprises 15 residues. V lost 1 base, J lost 8 bases, and 10 bases stayed unmatched. Germline V gene sequence: CDR1 LGHNA, CDR2 YSLEER. The CDR3 DNA reads TGCGCCAGCAGCCAAGCGGCTAGCGGGCACCAACAGCAGTACTTC. Encoded protein: CASSQAASGHQQQYF.

This chain uses TRBV5-1 with TRBJ1-2; D is ambiguous. The CDR3 has 15 amino acids. Germline V gives CDR1 SGHRS, CDR2 YFSETQ. Trimming pared 7 bases from V and 8 bases from J, leaving 24 bases between. The CDR3 loop reads CASFRTPGDRGGYTF. The CDR3 region has the DNA TGCGCCAGCTTTCGGACCCCCGGGGATCGAGGAGGCTACACCTTC. Full variable domain (missing parts from reference TRBV5-1 and TRBJ1-2): KAGVTQTPRYLIKTRGQQVTLSCSPISGHRSVSWYQQTPGQGLQFLFEYFSETQRNKGNFPGRFSGRQFSNSRSEMNVSTLELGDSALYLCASFRTPGDRGGYTFGSGTRLTVV.

The chain is built from TRBV4-2 and TRBJ2-5; D remains unclear. CDR1 LGHNA and CDR2 YNFKEQ come from the germline V gene. Trimming took 2 bases from V and 5 from J, leaving 12 bases between them. The CDR3 is made up of 14 amino acids. CDR3 region: CASSQTNAWETQYF. DNA for the CDR3: TGTGCCAGCAGCCAAACCAATGCGTGGGAGACCCAGTACTTC.

J is TRBJ2-5 and V is TRBV30, with TRBD1 as a possible D gene (5 bases). The V end was cut by 0 bases, the J end by 4 bases, with 15 bases between. In germline, CDR1 is GTSNPN, CDR2 SVGIG (reference sequence). This CDR3 region has 15 residues. The CDR3 sequence is CAWSVPTVGRETQYF. CDR3 coding DNA: TGTGCCTGGAGTGTTCCGACAGTCGGGCGAGAGACCCAGTACTTC.

The chain combines TRBV7-9 with TRBJ2-3; TRBD1 matches at 10 bases. J gave up 3 bases and V 1 base, and 4 bases lay outside the gene matches. The germline gives CDR1 SEHNR, CDR2 FQNEAQ (reference sequence). CDR3 length equals 16 residues. CDR3 DNA sequence: TGTGCCAGCAGCTTAGGGATGGGACAGGGGACAGATACGCAGTATTTT. Amino acids: CASSLGMGQGTDTQYF.

The gene calls are TRBV7-2 and TRBJ2-7; unclear D gene. This CDR3 is built from 13 residues. V lost 8 bases and J 3 bases, leaving 14 bases between the germline ends. Germline CDR1 is SGHTA and CDR2 is FQGNSA. The CDR3, as DNA: TGTGCCAGCGGAAACCTTAGAGGCTACGAGCAGTACTTC. Its protein product is CASGNLRGYEQYF.

The rearrangement joins TRBV19 to TRBJ2-1; unclear D gene. Per germline, CDR1 LNHDA and CDR2 SQIVND (reference sequence). V was cut by 5 bases and J by 0 bases, with 11 bases left in between. The length of the CDR3 is 15 residues. The CDR3 spells CASSFGPSSYNEQFF. The CDR3 nucleotides are TGTGCCAGTAGTTTCGGACCGAGCTCCTACAATGAGCAGTTCTTC. The variable domain in full, with the rest retrieved from reference TRBV19 and TRBJ2-1, is DGGITQSPKYLFRKEGQNVTLSCEQNLNHDAMYWYRQDPGQGLRLIYYSQIVNDFQKGDIAEGYSVSREKKESFPLTVTSAQKNPTAFYLCASSFGPSSYNEQFFGPGTRLTVL.

V usage is TRBV30 and J usage is TRBJ2-7; D is uncertain. CDR3 size: 12 residues. V was pared by 5 bases and J by 0 bases, with 8 bases between. Germline assignment: CDR1 GTSNPN and CDR2 SVGIG (reference sequence). The CDR3 spells CAWGRISYEQYF. The CDR3 DNA sequence: TGTGCCTGGGGACGCATCTCCTACGAGCAGTACTTC.

V gene TRBV5-5 combines with J gene TRBJ2-7; 7 bases are shared with TRBD1. The junction had 3 bases not matched to a gene; V was cut back by 0 bases and J by 3 bases. Germline V gene data show CDR1 as SGHKS and CDR2 as YYEKEE (reference sequence). The length of the CDR3 is 14 residues. The CDR3 DNA is TGTGCCAGCAGCTTGGCAGGGGACAGCTACGAGCAGTACTTC. Amino acid sequence: CASSLAGDSYEQYF.